This entry lists 5 T cell receptor beta chains sequenced from one sample in a study of beta chain features in type 1 diabetes. Of the isolated RNA, all was reverse transcribed, and so the sequenced material was expressed TCRB transcripts. Method: immunoSEQ multiplex PCR; TCRdb's copy keeps in-frame clones and lacks some. The sample has about 150,000 clones, 40% to 55% seen once. The sequencing sample was made of Tregs from blood. Receptor source: a man aged 18 to 29 in good health.

The chain uses TRBV4-2 and TRBJ1-2, with 10 bases lining up with TRBD1. CDR1 is LGHNA and CDR2 is YNFKEQ in the germline V gene. The trim removed 2 bases at V and 8 bases at J, leaving 5 bases unmatched. The CDR3 contains 14 residues. The CDR3 loop reads CASSQRQGAGGYTF. The CDR3 nucleotides read TGTGCCAGCAGCCAACGACAGGGGGCGGGAGGCTACACCTTC.

This clone was picked up a small number of times. The V and J genes are TRBV6-5 and TRBJ1-6, with TRBD1 as a possible D gene (6 bases). The CDR3 extends over 15 amino acids. Germline assignment: CDR1 MNHEY and CDR2 SVGAGI. Trimming cost V 7 bases and J 10 bases, with 20 bases left between them. In nucleotides, the CDR3 is TGTGCCAGCACTTTGACAGGCACTCCCAACTCACCCCTCCACTTT. Translation: CASTLTGTPNSPLHF.

The chain employs TRBV5-1 and TRBJ2-3; 7 bases agree with TRBD1. The CDR3 has 15 residues. V trimming: 3 bases; J trimming: 0 bases; junction bases outside the gene matches: 4. CDR1 and CDR2 (germline): SGHRS, YFSETQ. CDR3 protein: CASSSGQTSTDTQYF. In nucleotides, the CDR3 is TGCGCCAGCAGCTCGGGACAGACTAGCACAGATACGCAGTATTTT.

The sample holds a few counts of this clone. The chain employs TRBV5-6 and TRBJ2-1; maybe TRBD1 (5 bases). This CDR3 is 12 amino acids long. Germline-derived CDR1 and CDR2 are SGHDT and YYEEEE. Trimming left V 2 bases short and J 8 bases short, with 8 bases between. The DNA of the CDR3 is TGTGCCAGCAGCTTCAGGGCGTATGAGCAGTTCTTC. Protein product: CASSFRAYEQFF.

This clone was seen a single time. CDR3 nucleotide sequence: TGTGCCAGCAGCCCGACAGGGTCCACTGAAGCTTTCTTT. As protein: CASSPTGSTEAFF. V gene TRBV7-3 combines with J gene TRBJ1-1; 7 positions match TRBD1. V was pared by 5 bases and J by 4 bases, with 4 bases of the junction left unmatched. Germline CDR1 and CDR2: SGHTA and FQGTGA. The CDR3 spans 13 residues.